This T cell receptor (beta chain) was sequenced during a study of cytomegalovirus exposure and HLA in healthy donors. General observations from the study: Several V segments, TRBV6-2 and TRBV6-3 among them, could not be told apart and were dropped.

Amplification used 60 Vbeta primers and 13 Jbeta primers. This table comes from immunoSEQ multiplex PCR, and its TCRdb copy is limited to in-frame clones, with some not included. The sample shows around 150,000 clones, about 85% of them seen only once. This clone was counted only a few times. Its antigen is unknown. V was clipped by 7 bases and J by 5 bases, with 14 bases between them. Germline CDR1 is MNHNS and CDR2 is SASEGT. The CDR3 length is 13 residues. This receptor was obtained from a boy aged 2-15 years in good health and CMV-seronegative. The sample comprised PBMCs. The chain carries TRBV6-1 and TRBJ1-2; D gene ambiguous. CDR3 sequence (DNA): TGTGCCAGCACCGCGGGGATTGGATATGGCTACACCTTC. It encodes CASTAGIGYGYTF.